This T cell receptor beta chain is drawn from a study of blood T cell repertoires in COVID-19. Study information: Nucleic acid was either cDNA or gDNA, and it came from T cells, B-cell-depleted T cells, or PBMCs.

Patients from Seattle were sampled longitudinally, starting during active infection. Per the original data handling: Counts of nucleated cells, estimated from reference gene primer amplification, were obtained. This table comes from immunoSEQ multiplex PCR, and its TCRdb copy is limited to in-frame clones, with some not included. The V and J calls and the clone size are those of that table, but D and trimming were determined from the DNA. In the table there are 150,000 to 200,000 clones, 80% to 85% of which are singletons. Germline V gene lookup returns CDR1 MNHEY and CDR2 SMNVEV (reference sequence). This CDR3 contains 18 residues. V trimming: 1 base; J trimming: 3 bases; junction bases outside the gene matches: 12.

The sequencing input was peripheral blood. This sequence joins TRBV27 and TRBJ2-1; 7 bases are a match to TRBD2. This receptor was identified in a woman between 70 and 85 years old with COVID-19, enrolled during active disease. CDR3 amino acids: CASSLFFTAGAYYNEQFF. The CDR3, as DNA: TGTGCCAGCAGTTTATTTTTTACCGCGGGAGCTTACTACAATGAGCAGTTCTTC.